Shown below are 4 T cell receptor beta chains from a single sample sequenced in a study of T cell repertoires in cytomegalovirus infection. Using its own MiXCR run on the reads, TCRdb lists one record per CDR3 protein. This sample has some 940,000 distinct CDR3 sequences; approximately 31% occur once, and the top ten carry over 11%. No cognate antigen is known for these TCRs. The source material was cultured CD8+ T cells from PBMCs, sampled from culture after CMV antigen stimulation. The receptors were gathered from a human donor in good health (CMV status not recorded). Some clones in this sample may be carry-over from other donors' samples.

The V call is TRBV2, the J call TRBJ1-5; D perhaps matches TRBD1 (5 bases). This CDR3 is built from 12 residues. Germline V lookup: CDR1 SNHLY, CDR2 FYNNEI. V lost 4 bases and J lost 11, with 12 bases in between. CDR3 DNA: TGTGCCAGCAGTGGGCCGAGACAGTCCCAGCATTTT. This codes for CASSGPRQSQHF.

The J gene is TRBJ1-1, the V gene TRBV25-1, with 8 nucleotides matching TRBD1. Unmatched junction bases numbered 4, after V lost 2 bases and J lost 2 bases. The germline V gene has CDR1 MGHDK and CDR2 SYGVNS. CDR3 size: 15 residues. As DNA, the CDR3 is TGTGCCAGCAGTGAACGGTCAGGGGGCAACACTGAAGCTTTCTTT. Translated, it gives CASSERSGGNTEAFF.

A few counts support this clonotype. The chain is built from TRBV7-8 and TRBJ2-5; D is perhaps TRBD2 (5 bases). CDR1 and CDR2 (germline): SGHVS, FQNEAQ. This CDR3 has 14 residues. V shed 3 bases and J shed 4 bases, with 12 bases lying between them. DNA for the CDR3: TGTGCCAGCAGCTTTTCACTAGTTCTAGAGACCCAGTACTTC. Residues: CASSFSLVLETQYF.

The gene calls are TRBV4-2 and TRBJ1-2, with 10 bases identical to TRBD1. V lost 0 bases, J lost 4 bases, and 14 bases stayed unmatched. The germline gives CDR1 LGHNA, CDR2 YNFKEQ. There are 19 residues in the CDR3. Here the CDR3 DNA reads TGTGCCAGCAGCCAAGATTTACCCCCCGGGACAGGGGACCTCTATGGCTACACCTTC. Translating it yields CASSQDLPPGTGDLYGYTF.